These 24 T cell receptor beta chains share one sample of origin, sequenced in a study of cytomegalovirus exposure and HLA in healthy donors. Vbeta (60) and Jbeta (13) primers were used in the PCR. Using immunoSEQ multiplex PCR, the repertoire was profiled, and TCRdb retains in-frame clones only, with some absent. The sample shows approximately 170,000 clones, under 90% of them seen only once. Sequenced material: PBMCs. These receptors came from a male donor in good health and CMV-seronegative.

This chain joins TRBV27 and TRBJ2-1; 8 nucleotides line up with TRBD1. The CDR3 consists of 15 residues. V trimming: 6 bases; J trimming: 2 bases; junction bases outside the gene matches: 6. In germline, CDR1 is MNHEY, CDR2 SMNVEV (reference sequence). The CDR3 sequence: CASRYLDRAYNEQFF. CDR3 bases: TGTGCCAGCAGATACTTGGACAGGGCCTACAATGAGCAGTTCTTC.

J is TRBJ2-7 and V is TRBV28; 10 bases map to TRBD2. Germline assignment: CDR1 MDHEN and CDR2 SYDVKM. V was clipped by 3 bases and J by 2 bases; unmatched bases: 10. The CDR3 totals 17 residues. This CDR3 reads CASSFSPLAGVAYEQYF. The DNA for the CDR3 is TGTGCCAGCAGTTTCTCCCCTCTAGCGGGAGTGGCCTACGAGCAGTACTTC. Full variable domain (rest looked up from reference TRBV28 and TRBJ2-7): DVKVTQSSRYLVKRTGEKVFLECVQDMDHENMFWYRQDPGLGLRLIYFSYDVKMKEKGDIPEGYSVSREKKERFSLILESASTNQTSMYLCASSFSPLAGVAYEQYFGPGTRLTVT.

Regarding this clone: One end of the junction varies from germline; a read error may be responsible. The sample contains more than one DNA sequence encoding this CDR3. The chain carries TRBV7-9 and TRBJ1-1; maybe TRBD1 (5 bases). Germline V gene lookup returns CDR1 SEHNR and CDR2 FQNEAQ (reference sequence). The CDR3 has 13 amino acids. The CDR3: CSSSLQANTEAFF. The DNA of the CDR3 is TGTTCCAGCAGCCTACAGGCGAACACTGAAGCTTTCTTT.

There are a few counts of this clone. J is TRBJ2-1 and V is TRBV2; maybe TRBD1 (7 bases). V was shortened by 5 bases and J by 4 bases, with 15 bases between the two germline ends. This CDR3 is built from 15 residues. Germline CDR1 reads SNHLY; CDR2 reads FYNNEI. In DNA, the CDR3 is TGTGCCAGCAGTCTAGGGGCAGGGGGGTACAATGAGCAGTTCTTC. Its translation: CASSLGAGGYNEQFF.

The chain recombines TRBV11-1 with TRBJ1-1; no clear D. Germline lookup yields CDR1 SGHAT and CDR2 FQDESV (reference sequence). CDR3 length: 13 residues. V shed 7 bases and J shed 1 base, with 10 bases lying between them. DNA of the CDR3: TGTGCCAGCAACTCCAGGTGGAACACTGAAGCTTTCTTT. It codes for CASNSRWNTEAFF.

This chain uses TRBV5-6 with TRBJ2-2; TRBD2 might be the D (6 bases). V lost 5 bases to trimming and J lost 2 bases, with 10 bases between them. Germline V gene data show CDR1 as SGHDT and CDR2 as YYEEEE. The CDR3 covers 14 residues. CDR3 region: CASRTGTNTGELFF. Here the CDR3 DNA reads TGTGCCAGCAGGACCGGGACTAACACCGGGGAGCTGTTTTTT. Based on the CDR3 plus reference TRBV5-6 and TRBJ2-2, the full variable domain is DAGVTQSPTHLIKTRGQQVTLRCSPKSGHDTVSWYQQALGQGPQFIFQYYEEEERQRGNFPDRFSGHQFPNYSSELNVNALLLGDSALYLCASRTGTNTGELFFGEGSRLTVL.

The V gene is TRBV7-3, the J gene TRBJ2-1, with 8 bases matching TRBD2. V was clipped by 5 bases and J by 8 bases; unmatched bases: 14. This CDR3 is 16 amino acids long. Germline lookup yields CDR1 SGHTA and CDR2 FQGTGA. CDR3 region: CASSATSGPKGHEQFF. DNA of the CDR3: TGTGCCAGCAGCGCCACTAGCGGACCGAAGGGCCATGAGCAGTTCTTC.

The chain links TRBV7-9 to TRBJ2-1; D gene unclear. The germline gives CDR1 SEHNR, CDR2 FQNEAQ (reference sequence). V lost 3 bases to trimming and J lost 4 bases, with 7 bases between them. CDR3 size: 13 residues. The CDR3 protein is CASSFLAYNEQFF. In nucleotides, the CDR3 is TGTGCCAGCAGCTTCTTGGCATACAATGAGCAGTTCTTC. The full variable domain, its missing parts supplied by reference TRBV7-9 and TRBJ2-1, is DTGVSQNPRHKITKRGQNVTFRCDPISEHNRLYWYRQTLGQGPEFLTYFQNEAQLEKSRLLSDRFSAERPKGSFSTLEIQRTEQGDSAMYLCASSFLAYNEQFFGPGTRLTVL.

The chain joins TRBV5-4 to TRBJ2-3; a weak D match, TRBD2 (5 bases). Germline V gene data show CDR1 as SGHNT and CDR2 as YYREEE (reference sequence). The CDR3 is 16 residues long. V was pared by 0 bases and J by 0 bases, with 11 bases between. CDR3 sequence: CASSLVSAASTDTQYF. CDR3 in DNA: TGTGCCAGCAGCTTGGTATCAGCGGCAAGCACAGATACGCAGTATTTT.

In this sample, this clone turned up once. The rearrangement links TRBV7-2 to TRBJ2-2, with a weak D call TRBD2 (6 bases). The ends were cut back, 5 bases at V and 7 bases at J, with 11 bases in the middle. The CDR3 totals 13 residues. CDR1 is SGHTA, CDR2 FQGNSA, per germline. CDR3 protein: CASSRDGGGELFF. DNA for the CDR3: TGTGCCAGCAGCCGGGACGGGGGCGGGGAGCTGTTTTTT. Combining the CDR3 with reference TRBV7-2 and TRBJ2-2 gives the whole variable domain GAGVSQSPSNKVTEKGKDVELRCDPISGHTALYWYRQSLGQGLEFLIYFQGNSAPDKSGLPSDRFSAERTGGSVSTLTIQRTQQEDSAVYLCASSRDGGGELFFGEGSRLTVL.

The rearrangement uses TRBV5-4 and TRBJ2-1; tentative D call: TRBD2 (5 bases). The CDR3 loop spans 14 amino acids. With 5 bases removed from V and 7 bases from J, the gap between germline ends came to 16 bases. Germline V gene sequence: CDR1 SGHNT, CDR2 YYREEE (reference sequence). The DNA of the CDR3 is TGTGCCAGCAGACCCACTAGAGAGAGGAATGAGCAGTTCTTC. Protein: CASRPTRERNEQFF.

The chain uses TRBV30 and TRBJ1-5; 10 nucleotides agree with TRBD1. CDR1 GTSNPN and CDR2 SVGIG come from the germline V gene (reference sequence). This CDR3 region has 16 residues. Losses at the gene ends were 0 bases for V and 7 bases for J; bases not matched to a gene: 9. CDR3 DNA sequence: TGTGCCTGGAGTGTCAGTCGACAGGGGGCATGGCAGCCCCAGCATTTT. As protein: CAWSVSRQGAWQPQHF.

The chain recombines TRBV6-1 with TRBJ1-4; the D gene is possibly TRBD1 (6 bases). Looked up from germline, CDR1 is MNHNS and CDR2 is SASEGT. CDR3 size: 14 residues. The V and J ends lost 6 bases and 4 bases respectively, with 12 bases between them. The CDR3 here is CASRIDRLNEKLFF. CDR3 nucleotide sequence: TGTGCCAGCAGGATCGACAGGCTTAATGAAAAACTGTTTTTT.

The CDR3 is CASSQTDGQPYEQYF. The CDR3 nucleotides are TGTGCCAGCAGCCAGACTGACGGACAGCCATACGAGCAGTACTTC. The chain is built from TRBV11-1 and TRBJ2-7; weak D call: TRBD1 (6 bases). The length of the CDR3 is 15 residues. V was clipped by 5 bases and J by 4 bases, with 18 bases between them. The germline gives CDR1 SGHAT, CDR2 FQDESV (reference sequence).

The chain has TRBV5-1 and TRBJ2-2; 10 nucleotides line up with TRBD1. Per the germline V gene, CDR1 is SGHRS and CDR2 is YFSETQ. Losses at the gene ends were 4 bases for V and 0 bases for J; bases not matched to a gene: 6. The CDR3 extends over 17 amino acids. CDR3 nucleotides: TGCGCCAGCAGCGCCCGCGGACAGGGGGCGAACACCGGGGAGCTGTTTTTT. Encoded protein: CASSARGQGANTGELFF. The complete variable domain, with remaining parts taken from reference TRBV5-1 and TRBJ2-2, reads KAGVTQTPRYLIKTRGQQVTLSCSPISGHRSVSWYQQTPGQGLQFLFEYFSETQRNKGNFPGRFSGRQFSNSRSEMNVSTLELGDSALYLCASSARGQGANTGELFFGEGSRLTVL.

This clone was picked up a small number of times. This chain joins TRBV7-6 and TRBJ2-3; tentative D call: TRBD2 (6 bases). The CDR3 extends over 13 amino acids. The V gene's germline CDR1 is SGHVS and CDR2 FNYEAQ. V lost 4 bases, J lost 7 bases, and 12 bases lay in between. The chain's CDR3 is CASSSTGGNTQYF. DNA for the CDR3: TGTGCCAGCAGCTCCACTGGCGGGAATACGCAGTATTTT.

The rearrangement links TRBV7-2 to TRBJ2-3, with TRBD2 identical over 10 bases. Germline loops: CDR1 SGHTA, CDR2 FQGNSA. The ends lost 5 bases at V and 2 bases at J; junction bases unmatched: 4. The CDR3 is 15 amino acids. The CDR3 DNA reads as TGTGCCAGCAGCGGCCTAGCGGGGGCCACAGATACGCAGTATTTT. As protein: CASSGLAGATDTQYF.

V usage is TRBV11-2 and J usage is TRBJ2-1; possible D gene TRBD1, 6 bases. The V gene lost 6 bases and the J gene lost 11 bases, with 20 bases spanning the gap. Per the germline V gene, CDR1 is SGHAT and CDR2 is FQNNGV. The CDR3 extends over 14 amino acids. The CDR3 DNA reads TGTGCCAGCAGGAACGTCATTTTGGGGGCCCAGCAGTTCTTC. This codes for CASRNVILGAQQFF.

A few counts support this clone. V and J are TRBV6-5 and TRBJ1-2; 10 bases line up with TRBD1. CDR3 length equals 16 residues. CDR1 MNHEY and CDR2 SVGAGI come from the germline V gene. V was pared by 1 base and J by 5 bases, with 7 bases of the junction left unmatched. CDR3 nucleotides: TGTGCCAGCAGTTACTTCCGGGGACAGGGGTTATATGGCTACACCTTC. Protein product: CASSYFRGQGLYGYTF.

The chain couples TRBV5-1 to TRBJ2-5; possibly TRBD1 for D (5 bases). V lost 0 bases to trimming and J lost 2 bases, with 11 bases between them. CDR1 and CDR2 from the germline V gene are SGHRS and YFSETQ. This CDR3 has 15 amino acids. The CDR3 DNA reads TGCGCCAGCAGCTTGGTAGGGGAAGGGCAAGAGACCCAGTACTTC. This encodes CASSLVGEGQETQYF.

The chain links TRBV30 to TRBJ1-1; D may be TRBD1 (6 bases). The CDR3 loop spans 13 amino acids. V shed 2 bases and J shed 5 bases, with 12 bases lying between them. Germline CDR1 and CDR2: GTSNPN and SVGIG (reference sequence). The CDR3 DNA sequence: TGTGCCTGGAGTCCGGACAGAAGGACTGAAGCTTTCTTT. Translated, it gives CAWSPDRRTEAFF.

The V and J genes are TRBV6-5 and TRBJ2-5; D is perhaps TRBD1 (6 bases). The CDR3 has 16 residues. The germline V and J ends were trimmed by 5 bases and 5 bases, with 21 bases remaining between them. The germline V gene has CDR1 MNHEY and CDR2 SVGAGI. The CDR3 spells CASSNFHTGLAETQYF. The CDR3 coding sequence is TGTGCCAGCAGTAACTTCCATACAGGGTTAGCGGAGACCCAGTACTTC.

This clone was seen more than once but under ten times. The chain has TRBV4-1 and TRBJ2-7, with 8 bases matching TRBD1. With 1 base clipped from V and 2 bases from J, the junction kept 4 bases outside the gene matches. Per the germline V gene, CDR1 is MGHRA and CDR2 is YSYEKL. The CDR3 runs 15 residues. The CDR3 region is CASSQADREAYEQYF. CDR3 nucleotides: TGCGCCAGCAGCCAAGCGGACAGGGAGGCCTACGAGCAGTACTTC.

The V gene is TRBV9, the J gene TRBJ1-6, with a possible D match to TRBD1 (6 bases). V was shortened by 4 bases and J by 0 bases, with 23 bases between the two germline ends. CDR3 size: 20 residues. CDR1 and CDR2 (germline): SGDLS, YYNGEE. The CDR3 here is CASSPNPAGAPSSYNSPLHF. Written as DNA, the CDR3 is TGTGCCAGCAGCCCGAACCCGGCAGGGGCGCCGAGCTCCTATAATTCACCCCTCCACTTT.